The next 13 T cell receptor beta chains were all read from a single sample in a study of regulatory T cells in long-lasting Graves disease (dated by TCRdb to 2020 to 2023). Sample time point, as interpreted from the label and publication: newly diagnosed GD, antithyroid drugs for less than 3 months. For both TCR sequencing and RNA sequencing, RNA was extracted from PBMCs in TRIzol. Preparation of the library involved multiplex PCR. Sequenced on an Illumina HiSeq 4000. TCR beta libraries were built with iRepertoire HTBI primers and Arm-PCR amplification of CDR3 regions. Clones were called with MiXCR by TCRdb after fastp trimmed the public reads at Q25, and only in-frame beta chains were retained. All rows with the same CDR3 protein become a single entry with the most common DNA and genes. Within this sample are around 500,000 distinct CDR3 sequences, with about 14% of them counted one time only. The ten biggest clones cover 10% of the sample.

This same sample was also taken into another study, of T cells in Graves' hyperthyroidism and ophthalmopathy.

The input for sequencing was peripheral blood mononuclear cells (PBMCs), taken at new diagnosis, from a patient treated with antithyroid drugs. Source of these receptors: a man aged 25-40 years with Graves disease. Donor details come from another sample of the same person, matched by shared clones.

This clonotype has a handful of counts. Relative to the germline gene, one junction end is altered; a read error may explain this. The gene calls are TRBV5-6 and TRBJ2-1; D is unclear. The CDR3 is 11 amino acids. Germline CDR1 reads SGHDT; CDR2 reads YYEEEE. The CDR3 is CASSSGPESLF. The CDR3 nucleotides read TGTGCCAGCAGCTCCGGGCCAGAGTCCCTCTTC.

To note about this clonotype: This may stem from a read error, because a much larger clone lies one nucleotide away. The chain combines TRBV7-2 with TRBJ1-1; D remains unclear. Deletions cut 2 bases from V and 10 bases from J, with 11 bases between. The CDR3 is made up of 12 amino acids. Germline assignment: CDR1 SGHTA and CDR2 FQGNSA. The CDR3 DNA reads TGTGCCAGCAGCTTAATGCCAGGTGCAGCTTTCTTT. Residues: CASSLMPGAAFF.

In its sample, this clonotype was seen many times. The CDR3 spells CASSGGGVQPQHF. The CDR3 bases are TGCGCCAGCAGCGGGGGAGGGGTTCAGCCCCAGCATTTT. The rearrangement links TRBV10-2 to TRBJ1-5, with D tentatively TRBD1 (5 bases). Germline CDR1 is WSHSY and CDR2 is SAAADI. V lost 6 bases and J lost 6, with 12 bases in between. This CDR3 comprises 13 residues.

This clonotype was seen only a few times. The chain uses TRBV10-3 and TRBJ2-7, with a weak D call TRBD2 (6 bases). Germline V lookup: CDR1 ENHRY, CDR2 SYGVKD. CDR3 length: 14 amino acids. V lost 8 bases and J lost 1, with 15 bases in between. CDR3 residues: CAIGASGTSYEQYF. The CDR3 region has the DNA TGTGCCATCGGGGCGTCAGGGACTTCCTACGAGCAGTACTTC.

This clonotype was seen only a few times. The chain combines TRBV18 with TRBJ2-5, with D possibly being TRBD2 (6 bases). V was pared by 0 bases and J by 5 bases, with 13 bases between. The CDR3 spans 15 residues. Germline-derived CDR1 and CDR2 are KGHSH and LQKENI. The CDR3 spells CASSPPVLARETQYF. In DNA form, the CDR3 reads TGTGCCAGCTCACCACCGGTCCTAGCGAGGGAGACCCAGTACTTC.

This clonotype was picked up many times. The chain employs TRBV11-3 and TRBJ1-1; D call uncertain. Trimming took off 3 bases at V and 6 bases at J, with 11 bases between the two ends. This CDR3 region has 13 residues. Per germline, CDR1 SGHNT and CDR2 YENEEA. This chain's CDR3 is CASSFSSGAEAFF. The CDR3 DNA is TGTGCCAGCAGCTTTTCGAGTGGGGCTGAAGCTTTCTTT.

The rearrangement joins TRBV9 to TRBJ2-3; D gene ambiguous. The CDR3 runs to 13 residues. CDR1 is SGDLS and CDR2 is YYNGEE in the germline V gene. V lost 3 bases to trimming and J lost 4 bases, with 9 bases between them. CDR3 bases: TGTGCCAGCAGCGCACCCCCCTCAGATACGCAGTATTTT. Translated, it gives CASSAPPSDTQYF.

This clonotype has ten or more counts. The chain links TRBV2 to TRBJ1-5; 8 positions match TRBD1. With 6 bases clipped from V and 5 bases from J, the junction kept 6 bases outside the gene matches. The CDR3 runs to 14 residues. CDR1 SNHLY and CDR2 FYNNEI come from the germline V gene. In DNA, the CDR3 is TGTGCCAGCAGAGGGGACAGGAGGGATCAGCCCCAGCATTTT. Residues: CASRGDRRDQPQHF.

V and J are TRBV7-9 and TRBJ1-2; D perhaps matches TRBD1 (5 bases). Germline V gene data show CDR1 as SEHNR and CDR2 as FQNEAQ (reference sequence). The CDR3 is made up of 17 amino acids. Trimming removed 2 bases at V and 4 bases at J, with 20 bases between. CDR3 nucleotides: TGTGCCAGCAGCTTACTCCTACAACGAGACAGTATCTATGGCTACACCTTC. Translation: CASSLLLQRDSIYGYTF.

This clonotype showed up many times. This chain joins TRBV9 and TRBJ2-3; 8 bases are a match to TRBD2. V lost 3 bases and J lost 6; bases outside the gene matches: 6. This CDR3 is 14 amino acids long. Per the germline V gene, CDR1 is SGDLS and CDR2 is YYNGEE. CDR3 DNA sequence: TGTGCCAGCAGCGCAGCGGGAGTGGGGGATACGCAGTATTTT. Translated, it gives CASSAAGVGDTQYF.

This clonotype was detected many times. CDR3 region: CASSLAGTGQVNQYF. CDR3 sequence (DNA): TGTGCCAGCAGCTTAGCCGGGACAGGTCAGGTCAACCAGTATTTT. The chain recombines TRBV7-2 with TRBJ2-3; 8 nucleotides align to TRBD1. Trimming took 0 bases from V and 12 from J; bases not matched to a gene: 11. Germline assignment: CDR1 SGHTA and CDR2 FQGNSA. The CDR3 totals 15 residues.

This clonotype was seen ten or more times. CDR3 region: CASSSQGQPQHF. The CDR3, as DNA: TGTGCCAGCAGCTCCCAAGGTCAGCCCCAGCATTTT. The rearrangement joins TRBV7-9 to TRBJ1-5; D gene uncertain. This CDR3 has 12 residues. CDR1 SEHNR and CDR2 FQNEAQ come from the germline V gene (reference sequence). Trimming pared 4 bases from V and 6 bases from J, leaving 7 bases between.

This clonotype was seen at least ten times. V and J are TRBV19 and TRBJ1-5, with no clear D. This CDR3 is 15 amino acids long. Looked up from germline, CDR1 is LNHDA and CDR2 is SQIVND (reference sequence). The ends were cut back, 8 bases at V and 4 bases at J, with 18 bases in the middle. The CDR3 coding sequence is TGTGCCAGTGAGGTGACCGGGGTTACTAATCAGCCCCAGCATTTT. The encoded protein is CASEVTGVTNQPQHF.